This is a list of T cell receptor beta chains from one sample in a study of blood T cell repertoires in COVID-19. Some clones are missing from TCRdb's copy, which holds only in-frame ones; the method was immunoSEQ multiplex PCR. The sample has 60,000 to 85,000 clones; about 91% are singletons. The specimen was peripheral blood. The receptors come from a woman over 75 with active or convalescent COVID-19. Each CDR3 is given with its conserved first and last residue. The order of the fields is CDR3 protein, CDR3 DNA, D gene, clone size, J gene, V gene. A D gene is named only where the DNA matches it firmly. Clone size appears in some rows only: once, few, many, or a class for an expanded clone.

CDR3 protein: CATSRAGGALFKSYEQYF
CDR3 DNA: TGTGCCACCAGCAGAGCGGGGGGGGCGTTATTTAAGTCCTACGAGCAGTACTTC
D gene: TRBD2
clone size: -
J gene: TRBJ2-7
V gene: TRBV15

CDR3 protein: CASSLGRTFYEQYF
CDR3 DNA: TGTGCCAGCAGCTTAGGAAGGACATTCTACGAGCAGTACTTC
D gene: -
clone size: -
J gene: TRBJ2-7
V gene: TRBV7-9

CDR3 protein: CASSEDYPTSGGVETQYF
CDR3 DNA: TGTGCCAGCAGCGAAGATTACCCGACTAGCGGTGGAGTCGAGACCCAGTACTTC
D gene: TRBD2
clone size: -
J gene: TRBJ2-5
V gene: TRBV2

CDR3 protein: CASSERDRGLYGYTF
CDR3 DNA: TGTGCCAGCAGTGAACGGGACAGGGGGTTATATGGCTACACCTTC
D gene: TRBD1
clone size: -
J gene: TRBJ1-2
V gene: TRBV6-1

CDR3 protein: CASSYSIQYEAFF
CDR3 DNA: TGTGCCAGCAGTTACTCGATCCAGTATGAAGCTTTCTTT
D gene: -
clone size: -
J gene: TRBJ1-1
V gene: TRBV6-5

CDR3 protein: CASLRRNTEAFF
CDR3 DNA: TGTGCCAGCCTGCGGCGGAACACTGAAGCTTTCTTT
D gene: -
clone size: -
J gene: TRBJ1-1
V gene: TRBV2

CDR3 protein: CASSYAWTVNTEAFF
CDR3 DNA: TGTGCCAGCAGTTACGCATGGACAGTGAACACTGAAGCTTTCTTT
D gene: -
clone size: -
J gene: TRBJ1-1
V gene: TRBV7-9

CDR3 protein: CATSAGTDTGELFF
CDR3 DNA: TGTGCCACCAGTGCCGGGACAGACACCGGGGAGCTGTTTTTT
D gene: TRBD1
clone size: -
J gene: TRBJ2-2
V gene: TRBV24-1

CDR3 protein: CASSLTGGKNIQYF
CDR3 DNA: TGTGCCAGCAGCTTAACAGGGGGCAAAAACATTCAGTACTTC
D gene: TRBD1
clone size: -
J gene: TRBJ2-4
V gene: TRBV7-2

CDR3 protein: CASSLGGTPLNTEAFF
CDR3 DNA: TGTGCCAGCAGCTTAGGAGGGACACCACTGAACACTGAAGCTTTCTTT
D gene: -
clone size: -
J gene: TRBJ1-1
V gene: TRBV7-8

CDR3 protein: CASSGGFGETQYF
CDR3 DNA: TGTGCCAGCAGCGGGGGGTTTGGAGAGACCCAGTACTTC
D gene: TRBD2
clone size: -
J gene: TRBJ2-5
V gene: TRBV12-3/TRBV12-4

CDR3 protein: CATAGGRTSGGEDTQYF
CDR3 DNA: TGTGCCACCGCCGGGGGAAGGACTAGCGGGGGAGAAGATACGCAGTATTTT
D gene: TRBD2
clone size: once
J gene: TRBJ2-3
V gene: TRBV10-3

CDR3 protein: CAWSGVDRASRGYTF
CDR3 DNA: TGTGCCTGGAGTGGGGTGGACAGGGCCTCGCGGGGCTACACCTTC
D gene: TRBD1
clone size: -
J gene: TRBJ1-2
V gene: TRBV30

CDR3 protein: CASSRQANYGYTF
CDR3 DNA: TGTGCCAGCAGCCGGCAGGCTAACTATGGCTACACCTTC
D gene: -
clone size: -
J gene: TRBJ1-2
V gene: TRBV3-1/TRBV3-2

CDR3 protein: CSASRGRTDEQYF
CDR3 DNA: TGCAGTGCTAGTAGGGGGCGAACGGACGAGCAGTACTTC
D gene: TRBD1
clone size: -
J gene: TRBJ2-7
V gene: TRBV20-1

CDR3 protein: CASSLGLAGNTDTQYF
CDR3 DNA: TGTGCCAGCAGCTTAGGCCTAGCGGGAAACACAGATACGCAGTATTTT
D gene: TRBD2
clone size: once
J gene: TRBJ2-3
V gene: TRBV11-3

CDR3 protein: CASSIGRFRNTEAFF
CDR3 DNA: TGTGCCAGTAGTATAGGCCGATTCAGAAACACTGAAGCTTTCTTT
D gene: -
clone size: -
J gene: TRBJ1-1
V gene: TRBV19

CDR3 protein: CASSLASGLSYNSPLHF
CDR3 DNA: TGCGCCAGCAGCTTGGCCTCAGGGCTCTCCTATAATTCACCCCTCCACTTT
D gene: -
clone size: -
J gene: TRBJ1-6
V gene: TRBV5-1

CDR3 protein: CSVEDRYEQYF
CDR3 DNA: TGCAGCGTTGAAGATCGCTACGAGCAGTACTTC
D gene: -
clone size: -
J gene: TRBJ2-7
V gene: TRBV29-1

CDR3 protein: CASSTSRAGYEQYF
CDR3 DNA: TGTGCCAGTAGTACCTCGCGGGCGGGCTACGAGCAGTACTTC
D gene: -
clone size: -
J gene: TRBJ2-7
V gene: TRBV19

CDR3 protein: CASEKTGVNEKLFF
CDR3 DNA: TGTGCCAGCGAGAAAACAGGGGTTAATGAAAAACTGTTTTTT
D gene: TRBD1
clone size: -
J gene: TRBJ1-4
V gene: TRBV2

CDR3 protein: CASSTEIDYGYTF
CDR3 DNA: TGTGCCAGCAGTACAGAAATTGACTATGGCTACACCTTC
D gene: -
clone size: few
J gene: TRBJ1-2
V gene: TRBV12-3/TRBV12-4

CDR3 protein: CASSLQGTSYEQYF
CDR3 DNA: TGTGCCAGCAGCTTACAGGGGACGTCGTACGAGCAGTACTTC
D gene: TRBD1
clone size: -
J gene: TRBJ2-7
V gene: TRBV6-5

CDR3 protein: CASSERLAGHEQYF
CDR3 DNA: TGTGCCAGCAGCGAGAGACTAGCGGGACACGAGCAGTACTTC
D gene: TRBD2
clone size: -
J gene: TRBJ2-7
V gene: TRBV9

CDR3 protein: CASTINRGQAGYTF
CDR3 DNA: TGTGCCAGCACCATTAACAGGGGGCAGGCTGGCTACACCTTC
D gene: TRBD1
clone size: -
J gene: TRBJ1-2
V gene: TRBV7-9

CDR3 protein: CASSSGTGEYEQYF
CDR3 DNA: TGCGCCAGCAGCTCCGGGACAGGGGAATACGAGCAGTACTTC
D gene: TRBD1
clone size: -
J gene: TRBJ2-7
V gene: TRBV5-1

CDR3 protein: CASSKDRGHLNEQFF
CDR3 DNA: TGTGCCAGCAGCAAGGACAGGGGGCATTTGAATGAGCAGTTCTTC
D gene: TRBD1
clone size: -
J gene: TRBJ2-1
V gene: TRBV11-1

CDR3 protein: CASSQWEDTQYF
CDR3 DNA: TGTGCCAGCAGCCAGTGGGAGGATACGCAGTATTTT
D gene: -
clone size: -
J gene: TRBJ2-3
V gene: TRBV9

CDR3 protein: CASSFEGLAQETQYF
CDR3 DNA: TGTGCCAGCAGCTTCGAAGGACTAGCTCAAGAGACCCAGTACTTC
D gene: TRBD2
clone size: -
J gene: TRBJ2-5
V gene: TRBV11-2

CDR3 protein: CASSASGGRGYGYTF
CDR3 DNA: TGCGCCAGCAGCGCATCAGGGGGCCGCGGCTATGGCTACACCTTC
D gene: TRBD1
clone size: -
J gene: TRBJ1-2
V gene: TRBV5-1

CDR3 protein: CASSPRVDSYNSPLHF
CDR3 DNA: TGTGCCAGCAGTCCCCGGGTCGACTCCTATAATTCACCCCTCCACTTT
D gene: -
clone size: -
J gene: TRBJ1-6
V gene: TRBV27

CDR3 protein: CASSVSGGTSYEQYF
CDR3 DNA: TGTGCCAGCAGCGTAAGCGGGGGCACTTCCTACGAGCAGTACTTC
D gene: TRBD2
clone size: -
J gene: TRBJ2-7
V gene: TRBV9

CDR3 protein: CASSEAFKEGAGTDTQYF
CDR3 DNA: TGTGCCAGCAGTGAAGCTTTTAAGGAGGGGGCGGGCACAGATACGCAGTATTTT
D gene: -
clone size: -
J gene: TRBJ2-3
V gene: TRBV2

CDR3 protein: CASSSATSGGENEQFF
CDR3 DNA: TGTGCCAGCAGCTCCGCGACTAGTGGGGGTGAAAATGAGCAGTTCTTC
D gene: -
clone size: -
J gene: TRBJ2-1
V gene: TRBV5-4

CDR3 protein: CASKLVRDSSYEQYF
CDR3 DNA: TGTGCCAGCAAGTTAGTGAGGGATTCAAGCTACGAGCAGTACTTC
D gene: -
clone size: -
J gene: TRBJ2-7
V gene: TRBV6-5

CDR3 protein: CASSQRGGDTQYF
CDR3 DNA: TGTGCCAGCAGCCAACGGGGAGGGGATACGCAGTATTTT
D gene: TRBD2
clone size: -
J gene: TRBJ2-3
V gene: TRBV3-1/TRBV3-2